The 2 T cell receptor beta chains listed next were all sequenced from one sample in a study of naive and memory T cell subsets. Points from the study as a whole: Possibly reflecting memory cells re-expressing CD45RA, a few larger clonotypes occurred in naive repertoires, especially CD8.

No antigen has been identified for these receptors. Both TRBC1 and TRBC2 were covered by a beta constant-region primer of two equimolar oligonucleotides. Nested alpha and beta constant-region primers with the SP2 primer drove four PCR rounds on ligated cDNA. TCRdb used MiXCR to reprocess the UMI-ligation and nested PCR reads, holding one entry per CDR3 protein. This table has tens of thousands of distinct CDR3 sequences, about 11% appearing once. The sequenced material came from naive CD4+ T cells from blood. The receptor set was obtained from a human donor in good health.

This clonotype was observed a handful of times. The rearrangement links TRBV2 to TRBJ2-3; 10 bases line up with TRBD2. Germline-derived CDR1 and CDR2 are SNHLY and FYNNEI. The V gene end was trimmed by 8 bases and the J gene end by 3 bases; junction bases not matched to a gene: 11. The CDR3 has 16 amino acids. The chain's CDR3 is CASSPAGGFGTDTQYF. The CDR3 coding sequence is TGTGCCAGCTCCCCAGCGGGGGGGTTTGGAACAGATACGCAGTATTTT.

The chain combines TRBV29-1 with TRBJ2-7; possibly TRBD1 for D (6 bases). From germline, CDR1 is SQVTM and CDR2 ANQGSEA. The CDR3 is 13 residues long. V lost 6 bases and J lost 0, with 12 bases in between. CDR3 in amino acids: CSVGQRSSYEQYF. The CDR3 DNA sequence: TGCAGCGTCGGACAGCGAAGCTCCTACGAGCAGTACTTC.